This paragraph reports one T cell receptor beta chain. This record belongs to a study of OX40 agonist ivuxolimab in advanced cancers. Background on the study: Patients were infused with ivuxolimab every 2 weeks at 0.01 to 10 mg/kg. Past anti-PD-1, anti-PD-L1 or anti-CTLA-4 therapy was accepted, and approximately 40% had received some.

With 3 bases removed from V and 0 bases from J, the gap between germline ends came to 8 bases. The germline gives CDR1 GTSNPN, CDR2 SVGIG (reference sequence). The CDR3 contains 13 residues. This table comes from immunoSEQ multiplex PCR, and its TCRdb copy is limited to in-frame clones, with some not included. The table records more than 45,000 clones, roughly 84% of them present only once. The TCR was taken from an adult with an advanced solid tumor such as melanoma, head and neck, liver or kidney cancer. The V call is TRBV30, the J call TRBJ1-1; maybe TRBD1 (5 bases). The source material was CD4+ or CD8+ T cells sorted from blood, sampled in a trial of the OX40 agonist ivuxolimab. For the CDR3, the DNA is TGTGCCTGGAGGAGGGGTATGAACACTGAAGCTTTCTTT. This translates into CAWRRGMNTEAFF.